The 17 T cell receptor beta chains listed next were all sequenced from one sample in a study of human thymus T cells. Corrective heart surgery yielded the resections from which the thymus tissue came. Using immunoSEQ multiplex PCR, the repertoire was profiled, and TCRdb retains in-frame clones only, with some absent. Of some 120,000 clones listed, more than 90% were seen once; the top ten hold under 0.025%. Sequenced material: thymus tissue. These receptors were obtained from a boy younger than two with a congenital heart defect but otherwise immunologically healthy.

This chain joins TRBV5-5 and TRBJ2-6; no definite D call. This CDR3 is 16 amino acids long. Trimming removed 6 bases from V and 0 bases from J, with 13 bases in between. Germline V gives CDR1 SGHKS, CDR2 YYEKEE (reference sequence). The CDR3 DNA sequence: TGTGCCAGCAACTCTCACGGATACTCTGGGGCCAACGTCCTGACTTTC. As protein: CASNSHGYSGANVLTF.

Only one count was recorded for this clone. The chain is built from TRBV7-2 and TRBJ2-4; no definite D call. CDR1 SGHTA and CDR2 FQGNSA come from the germline V gene. The CDR3 is 16 residues long. V was clipped by 5 bases and J by 0 bases, with 14 bases between them. CDR3 coding DNA: TGTGCCAGCAGCCCCAGGACGTTCCTAGCCAAAAACATTCAGTACTTC. Translated, it gives CASSPRTFLAKNIQYF. The full variable domain, in which reference TRBV7-2 and TRBJ2-4 provide the parts outside the CDR3, is GAGVSQSPSNKVTEKGKDVELRCDPISGHTALYWYRQSLGQGLEFLIYFQGNSAPDKSGLPSDRFSAERTGGSVSTLTIQRTQQEDSAVYLCASSPRTFLAKNIQYFGAGTRLSVL.

This clone was found once. This rearrangement joins TRBV6-5 to TRBJ2-5; possibly TRBD1 for D (5 bases). Germline values: CDR1 MNHEY, CDR2 SVGAGI. The germline V and J ends were trimmed by 2 bases and 0 bases, with 13 bases remaining between them. The CDR3 consists of 16 residues. CDR3 DNA: TGTGCCAGCAGTTACCCTCGATTCAGGGACCAAGAGACCCAGTACTTC. It is translated as CASSYPRFRDQETQYF.

The chain links TRBV7-9 to TRBJ2-2; D remains unclear. The ends were cut back, 2 bases at V and 1 base at J, with 5 bases in the middle. This CDR3 has 14 amino acids. Germline V lookup: CDR1 SEHNR, CDR2 FQNEAQ (reference sequence). CDR3 in amino acids: CASSLYWNTGELFF. The CDR3 coding sequence is TGTGCCAGCAGCTTATACTGGAACACCGGGGAGCTGTTTTTT.

DNA for the CDR3: TGTGCCAGCAGTGAAGCCCGGGAAGGACTAGCGGGGGGCCTCTACAATGAGCAGTTCTTC. It yields the protein CASSEAREGLAGGLYNEQFF. The chain recombines TRBV6-1 with TRBJ2-1; TRBD2 matches 14 bases. CDR3 length equals 20 residues. V shed 0 bases and J 3 bases; nucleotides not matched to a gene: 10. The germline CDR1 and CDR2 sequences are MNHNS and SASEGT.

The CDR3 here is CARSLWVQGSSPLHF. DNA for the CDR3: TGTGCCAGAAGCTTGTGGGTTCAGGGTAGTTCACCCCTCCACTTT. This chain joins TRBV5-3 and TRBJ1-6, with a possible D match to TRBD1 (5 bases). TRBV5-3 is given ORF status, its function remaining uncertain. The CDR3 sequence is 15 residues long. The ends were cut back, 1 base at V and 9 bases at J, with 14 bases in the middle.

The rearrangement uses TRBV4-3 and TRBJ1-4, with D perhaps TRBD1 (6 bases). Trimming took off 0 bases at V and 4 bases at J, with 18 bases between the two ends. Per the germline V gene, CDR1 is LGHNA and CDR2 is YSLEER. This CDR3 is 18 amino acids long. The CDR3 protein is CASSQDPMGAGVNEKLFF. The CDR3 nucleotides are TGCGCCAGCAGCCAAGACCCCATGGGGGCAGGCGTTAATGAAAAACTGTTTTTT.

The table lists this clone with a count of one. The chain joins TRBV11-2 to TRBJ1-1, with D maybe TRBD1 (5 bases). Germline V gene lookup returns CDR1 SGHAT and CDR2 FQNNGV. This CDR3 is built from 16 residues. V shed 0 bases and J shed 1 base, with 12 bases lying between them. CDR3 sequence reads: CASSLDLRQGNTEAFF. The CDR3 DNA is TGTGCCAGCAGCTTAGATCTCCGTCAGGGGAACACTGAAGCTTTCTTT.

The V gene is TRBV5-4, the J gene TRBJ2-3; D is unclear. Germline CDR1 SGHNT, CDR2 YYREEE (reference sequence). V lost 1 base and J lost 0, with 9 bases in between. CDR3 length: 15 amino acids. The CDR3 region has the DNA TGTGCCAGCAGCTTGAGGTACTCTAGCACAGATACGCAGTATTTT. Its translation: CASSLRYSSTDTQYF.

As regards this clone: In this CDR3 the conserved last residue, phenylalanine or tryptophan, is missing, so a read error is likely. Because the CDR3's place on the DNA is in doubt, the DNA is left out and the CDR3 is given as listed by TCRdb. The chain carries TRBV5-6 and TRBJ1-2. The CDR3 is 12 residues long, counting both termini. CDR1 and CDR2 (germline): SGHDT, YYEEEE. CDR3 residues: CASSLVVGRLAI.

V and J are TRBV28 and TRBJ2-7; 9 bases agree with TRBD1. CDR3 length equals 16 residues. Germline V gene data show CDR1 as MDHEN and CDR2 as SYDVKM. The V gene end was trimmed by 6 bases and the J gene end by 0 bases; junction bases not matched to a gene: 9. In nucleotides, the CDR3 is TGTGCCAGCAGCTCCAAGGACAGGGGTAGCTCCTACGAGCAGTACTTC. Translating it yields CASSSKDRGSSYEQYF. Looking up the rest from reference TRBV28 and TRBJ2-7 gives the full variable domain: DVKVTQSSRYLVKRTGEKVFLECVQDMDHENMFWYRQDPGLGLRLIYFSYDVKMKEKGDIPEGYSVSREKKERFSLILESASTNQTSMYLCASSSKDRGSSYEQYFGPGTRLTVT.

The CDR3 DNA reads as TGCGCCAGCAGCTTGGCGTTCCCGCGCGGCTCCTATAATTCACCCCTCCACTTT. This gives the protein CASSLAFPRGSYNSPLHF. The gene calls are TRBV5-1 and TRBJ1-6; D gene ambiguous. This CDR3 is 18 amino acids long. V lost 0 bases and J lost 0, with 13 bases in between. Germline CDR1 and CDR2: SGHRS and YFSETQ. The whole variable domain, remainder taken from reference TRBV5-1 and TRBJ1-6, is KAGVTQTPRYLIKTRGQQVTLSCSPISGHRSVSWYQQTPGQGLQFLFEYFSETQRNKGNFPGRFSGRQFSNSRSEMNVSTLELGDSALYLCASSLAFPRGSYNSPLHFGNGTRLTVT.

This chain uses TRBV5-1 with TRBJ1-1, with 9 bases identical to TRBD1. J was trimmed by 6 bases and V by 7 bases; bases with no gene match: 7. The CDR3 is 13 amino acids. Per the germline V gene, CDR1 is SGHRS and CDR2 is YFSETQ. The DNA of the CDR3 is TGCGCCAGCGGATTACAGGGGGCCCCTGAAGCTTTCTTT. Amino acids: CASGLQGAPEAFF.

The J gene is TRBJ2-1, the V gene TRBV7-8; the match to TRBD2 covers 12 bases. Germline V lookup: CDR1 SGHVS, CDR2 FQNEAQ. V lost 3 bases and J lost 1; bases outside the gene matches: 10. This CDR3 is 19 amino acids long. The CDR3 sequence: CASSFGLAGRALSYNEQFF. CDR3 sequence (DNA): TGTGCCAGCAGCTTCGGACTAGCGGGGCGAGCTTTATCCTACAATGAGCAGTTCTTC.

The chain joins TRBV6-6 to TRBJ2-7; D unresolved. The CDR3 is made up of 16 amino acids. V was trimmed by 11 bases and J by 5 bases, leaving 28 bases between them. Germline CDR1 and CDR2: MNHNY and SVGAGI (reference sequence). CDR3 DNA sequence: TGTGCCTCTACCAGGAAAAGGTTTATATTTCTTCACGAGCAGTACTTC. This encodes CASTRKRFIFLHEQYF.

This chain links TRBV4-3 with TRBJ1-3, with a weak D call TRBD1 (5 bases). The germline V gene encodes CDR1 LGHNA and CDR2 YSLEER. The CDR3 runs 12 residues. The ends were cut back, 8 bases at V and 2 bases at J, with 7 bases in the middle. This CDR3 reads CASRGTGNTIYF. The CDR3 nucleotides are TGCGCCAGCCGGGGGACTGGAAACACCATATATTTT.

The chain links TRBV7-9 to TRBJ1-3, with TRBD1 as a possible D gene (5 bases). Germline-derived CDR1 and CDR2 are SEHNR and FQNEAQ (reference sequence). V was cut by 5 bases and J by 3 bases, with 20 bases left in between. The CDR3 runs 17 residues. The CDR3 DNA sequence: TGTGCCAGCAGCGCCGAGGTCGGGGGTTGGAATGGAAACACCATATATTTT. Translating gives CASSAEVGGWNGNTIYF.